This T cell receptor beta chain appears in the sequencing data of a study of blood T cells in healthy people across ages. This CDR3 region has 11 residues. Germline V gene sequence: CDR1 SGHVS, CDR2 FQNEAQ. V lost 8 bases and J 1 base, leaving 2 bases between the germline ends. Using a J-beta primer mix together with a sample-barcoded 5' primer, a second PCR was run for about 6 to 12 cycles. TCRdb reprocessed the 5' RACE reads via MiXCR and lists one record per CDR3 protein. The sample has about 1.8 million distinct CDR3 sequences, around half seen once. This chain uses TRBV7-8 with TRBJ2-2; D remains ambiguous. The sample was blood. The source is a woman aged 40 to 55 in good health. The CDR3 here is CASLNTGELFF. The CDR3 DNA reads TGTGCCAGCCTGAACACCGGGGAGCTGTTTTTT.